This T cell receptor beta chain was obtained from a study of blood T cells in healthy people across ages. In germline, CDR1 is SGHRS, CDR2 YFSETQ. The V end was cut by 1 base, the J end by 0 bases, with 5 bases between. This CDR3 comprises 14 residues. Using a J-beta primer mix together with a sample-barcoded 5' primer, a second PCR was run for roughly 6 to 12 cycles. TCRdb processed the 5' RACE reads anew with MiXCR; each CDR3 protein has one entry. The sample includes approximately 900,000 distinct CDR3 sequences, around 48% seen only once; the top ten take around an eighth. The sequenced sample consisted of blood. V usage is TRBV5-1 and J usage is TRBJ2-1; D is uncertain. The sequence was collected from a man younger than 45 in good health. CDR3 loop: CASSLTLSYNEQFF. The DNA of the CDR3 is TGCGCCAGCAGCTTGACCCTCTCCTACAATGAGCAGTTCTTC.